A selection of T cell receptor beta chains follows, all from one sample in a study of post-analysis software for immune sequencing data. TCRdb redid the calling of the PCR reads with MiXCR, one entry per CDR3 protein. The data contain 740,000 or so distinct CDR3 sequences, approximately 57% of them seen just once; the ten biggest clones take up approximately 4.5%. Material for sequencing was blood. The receptors stem from a girl aged 5-17 years with multiple sclerosis. CDR3s leave out the opening cysteine and the closing phenylalanine or tryptophan. D genes are given only for firm matches.

d_gene	j_gene	v_gene	CDR3aa
-	TRBJ2-5	TRBV7-9	ASSFQGMGETQY
-	TRBJ2-3	TRBV7-8	ASSPLSRGETDTQY
-	TRBJ2-7	TRBV7-9	ASSLLATSYEQY
-	TRBJ2-4	TRBV15	ATSRDPKGRLAKNIQY
TRBD1	TRBJ1-2	TRBV29-1	SVQPWTGYGYT
-	TRBJ2-3	TRBV29-1	SVEDRTSDTQY
TRBD2	TRBJ2-1	TRBV7-2	ASSSGGAAYNEQF
-	-	TRBV10-3	AISDVVAGQETQY
TRBD2	TRBJ2-3	TRBV7-6	ASSLRGGTRTDTQY
-	-	TRBV29-1	SVCGDSYEQY
-	TRBJ2-3	TRBV7-9	ASSSTEGGTDTQY
TRBD2	TRBJ2-7	TRBV20-1	SARSVAGSSYEQY
-	TRBJ1-1	TRBV5-8	ASSLGIVGETEAF
-	TRBJ2-6	TRBV29-1	SVVGGANVLT
-	TRBJ2-7	TRBV29-1	SVDARDPEGEQY
-	TRBJ1-5	TRBV24-1	ATSEGSGNQPQH
TRBD2	TRBJ2-7	TRBV7-2	ASSLRPGGTHEQY
-	TRBJ2-7	TRBV27	ASSLMPHSSYEQY
-	TRBJ2-6	TRBV29-1	SARRQEQSGANVLT
-	TRBJ2-3	TRBV12-5	ASGFLQAEDTQY